The entry that follows covers one T cell receptor (beta chain) sequence. This record comes from a study of T cells in Graves' hyperthyroidism and ophthalmopathy. For the study at large: The authors collected peripheral blood at initial diagnosis, before any treatment.

The authors took PBMCs from 7.5 to 10 ml fresh peripheral blood. Using RNA transcripts as the source, TCR beta CDR3 regions were amplified. The HTBI primer set drove a first-round RT-PCR of the TCR CDR3. TCRdb redid the calling of the multiplex PCR reads with MiXCR, one entry per CDR3 protein. The sample holds some 550,000 distinct CDR3 sequences, roughly 16% seen once. Material: blood. This TCR was recovered from a woman between 40 and 55 years old with Graves' ophthalmopathy.

The CDR3: CASSFLQGGQNTEAFF. DNA of the CDR3: TGTGCCAGCAGTTTCTTACAGGGAGGTCAGAACACTGAAGCTTTCTTT. The chain joins TRBV6-1 to TRBJ1-1; the D gene is possibly TRBD1 (6 bases). The V end was cut by 5 bases, the J end by 1 base, with 17 bases between. This CDR3 comprises 16 residues. Germline loops: CDR1 MNHNS, CDR2 SASEGT.